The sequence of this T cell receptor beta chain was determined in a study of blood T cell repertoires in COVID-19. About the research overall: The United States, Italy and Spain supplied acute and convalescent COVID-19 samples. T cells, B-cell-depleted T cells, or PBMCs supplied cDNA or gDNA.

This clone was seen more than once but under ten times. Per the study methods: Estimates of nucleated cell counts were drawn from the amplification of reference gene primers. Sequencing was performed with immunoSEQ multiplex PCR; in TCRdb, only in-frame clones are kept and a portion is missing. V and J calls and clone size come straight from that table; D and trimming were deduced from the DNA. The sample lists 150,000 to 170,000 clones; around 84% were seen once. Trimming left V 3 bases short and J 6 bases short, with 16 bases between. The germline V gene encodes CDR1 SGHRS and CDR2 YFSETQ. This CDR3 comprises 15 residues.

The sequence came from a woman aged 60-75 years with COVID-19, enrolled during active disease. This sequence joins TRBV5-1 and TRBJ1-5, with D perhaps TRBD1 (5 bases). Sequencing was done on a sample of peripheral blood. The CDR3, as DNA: TGCGCCAGCAGCTCCACCTCGGGGGTGGGTCAGCCCCAGCATTTT. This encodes CASSSTSGVGQPQHF.